This entry lists 8 T cell receptor beta chains sequenced from one sample in a study of T cells in Graves' hyperthyroidism and ophthalmopathy. RNA transcripts served as the template for amplifying TCR beta CDR3 regions. HTBI primers were employed in a first-round RT-PCR of the TCR CDR3. TCRdb ran MiXCR on the multiplex PCR reads and lists one entry per CDR3 protein. The table lists roughly 290,000 distinct CDR3 sequences, roughly 15% of them singletons, with 7% to 9% in the top ten. Specimen: blood. These TCRs come from a woman aged 35 to 49 with Graves' hyperthyroidism.

This clonotype came up many times. The V gene is TRBV10-3, the J gene TRBJ1-6; the match to TRBD1 covers 7 bases. The germline CDR1 and CDR2 sequences are ENHRY and SYGVKD. The V and J ends lost 6 bases and 5 bases, in that order; junction bases with no gene match: 4. The CDR3 is 14 amino acids. CDR3 residues: CAIRGTDHNSPLHF. CDR3 nucleotides: TGTGCCATCAGAGGGACAGACCATAATTCACCCCTCCACTTT.

This clonotype showed up many times. The chain links TRBV11-2 to TRBJ2-2; the D is unclear. V was trimmed by 5 bases and J by 7 bases, leaving 11 bases between them. Germline V gene lookup returns CDR1 SGHAT and CDR2 FQNNGV. This CDR3 contains 13 residues. CDR3 protein: CASSPFSIGELFF. The CDR3 bases are TGTGCCAGCAGCCCCTTCTCGATCGGGGAGCTGTTTTTT.

This clonotype was recorded many times. The chain links TRBV24-1 to TRBJ2-7; D is unclear. In germline, CDR1 is KGHDR, CDR2 SFDVKD. Trimming pared 5 bases from V and 0 bases from J, leaving 13 bases between. The CDR3 is 15 amino acids. In DNA form, the CDR3 reads TGTGCCACCAGTGTGGGTCACTCCAGCTCCTACGAGCAGTACTTC. Translating it yields CATSVGHSSSYEQYF.

This clonotype has ten or more counts. The chain carries TRBV7-9 and TRBJ2-3; TRBD2 matches 9 bases. Germline trimming cut 5 bases from V and 1 base from J; bases unmatched to any gene: 10. The CDR3 is made up of 17 amino acids. CDR1 and CDR2 from the germline V gene are SEHNR and FQNEAQ (reference sequence). CDR3: CASSLSRVAGGTDTQYF. The DNA for the CDR3 is TGTGCCAGCAGCCTCAGCAGGGTAGCGGGGGGCACAGATACGCAGTATTTT. The full variable domain, in which reference TRBV7-9 and TRBJ2-3 provide the parts outside the CDR3, is DTGVSQNPRHKITKRGQNVTFRCDPISEHNRLYWYRQTLGQGPEFLTYFQNEAQLEKSRLLSDRFSAERPKGSFSTLEIQRTEQGDSAMYLCASSLSRVAGGTDTQYFGPGTRLTVL.

A few counts support this clonotype. The chain couples TRBV20-1 to TRBJ2-3; D is undetermined. This CDR3 region has 13 residues. V lost 1 base to trimming and J lost 0 bases, with 5 bases between them. Per the germline V gene, CDR1 is DFQATT and CDR2 is SNEGSKA (reference sequence). The CDR3 DNA sequence: TGCAGTGCTAGAGCCCTTAGCACAGATACGCAGTATTTT. Its protein is CSARALSTDTQYF.

A few counts support this clonotype. J is TRBJ1-6 and V is TRBV3-1; tentative D call: TRBD1 (6 bases). Trimming left V 1 base short and J 4 bases short, with 8 bases between. Germline-derived CDR1 and CDR2 are LGHDT and YNNKEL (reference sequence). There are 15 residues in the CDR3. In DNA form, the CDR3 reads TGTGCCAGCAGCCAAGGGGGGGCTTATAATTCACCCCTCCACTTT. Protein sequence: CASSQGGAYNSPLHF.

In its sample, this clonotype was seen a few times. The rearrangement links TRBV2 to TRBJ2-3; possibly TRBD1 or TRBD2 for D (5 bases each). CDR3 length: 14 residues. V lost 6 bases to trimming and J lost 6 bases, with 16 bases between them. Looked up from germline, CDR1 is SNHLY and CDR2 is FYNNEI. The CDR3 region is CASRGTAGTDTQYF. The CDR3 DNA follows: TGTGCCAGCAGGGGGACCGCAGGAACGGATACGCAGTATTTT.

The table lists this clonotype with many counts. The V and J genes are TRBV28 and TRBJ1-1; D gene unclear. Between the trimmed V and J ends, which lost 5 bases and 2 bases, there was a span of 9 bases. The germline V gene encodes CDR1 MDHEN and CDR2 SYDVKM. There are 13 residues in the CDR3. This chain's CDR3 is CASSPLTNTEAFF. DNA for the CDR3: TGTGCCAGCAGTCCCCTCACCAACACTGAAGCTTTCTTT.